This T cell receptor (beta chain) originates from a study of T cell responses to AZD1222 COVID-19 vaccine. This CDR3 is 12 amino acids long. The germline CDR1 and CDR2 sequences are LGHDT and YNNKEL (reference sequence). V lost 5 bases to trimming and J lost 10 bases; unmatched junction nucleotides: 5. The data were produced by immunoSEQ multiplex PCR, yet TCRdb's version contains in-frame clones alone and is incomplete. The table records about 160,000 clones, 80% to 90% of them present only once. The chain carries TRBV3-1 (or the pseudogene TRBV3-2) and TRBJ2-3; 8 bases match TRBD1. This clonotype originated in an adult in good health. The material was peripheral blood, obtained on day 0 of AZD1222 vaccination. CDR3 in DNA: TGTGCCAGCAGCTACAGGGGGTCGGCGCAGTATTTT. As protein: CASSYRGSAQYF.